One and the same sample provided the 6 T cell receptor beta chains below, sequenced in a study of blood T cell repertoires in COVID-19. Measured with immunoSEQ multiplex PCR; TCRdb has only the in-frame clones, and not every one. The sample carries approximately 440,000 clones, about 90% recorded once. The sample comprised PBMCs or T cells enriched from blood (not recorded which). These receptors were collected from a woman aged 18-29 years who had recovered from COVID-19.

The gene calls are TRBV7-8 and TRBJ2-3; D might be TRBD2 (6 bases). This CDR3 contains 16 residues. V lost 1 base and J lost 6, with 17 bases in between. Germline values: CDR1 SGHVS, CDR2 FQNEAQ. The CDR3 spells CASSLDNGPSGDTQYF. Here the CDR3 DNA reads TGTGCCAGCAGCTTAGATAACGGTCCCAGCGGGGATACGCAGTATTTT.

The chain recombines TRBV5-4 with TRBJ2-3; TRBD2 agrees at 15 bases. Germline assignment: CDR1 SGHNT and CDR2 YYREEE (reference sequence). This CDR3 comprises 19 residues. Trimming at V came to 6 bases and at J to 0 bases, leaving 11 bases not matched to a gene. CDR3 DNA sequence: TGTGCCAGCACCACCGGGACTAGCGGGGGGCTTATTAGCACAGATACGCAGTATTTT. Its protein product is CASTTGTSGGLISTDTQYF.

This clone was recorded a few times. The chain carries TRBV7-2 and TRBJ1-1, with 9 bases lining up with TRBD1. V lost 5 bases and J lost 1; bases outside the gene matches: 5. Germline V CDR1 and CDR2: SGHTA, FQGNSA. This CDR3 is built from 15 residues. CDR3 sequence reads: CASSRTGESNTEAFF. For the CDR3, the DNA is TGTGCCAGCAGCCGGACAGGGGAGTCGAACACTGAAGCTTTCTTT. The variable domain in full, completed from reference TRBV7-2 and TRBJ1-1, reads GAGVSQSPSNKVTEKGKDVELRCDPISGHTALYWYRQSLGQGLEFLIYFQGNSAPDKSGLPSDRFSAERTGGSVSTLTIQRTQQEDSAVYLCASSRTGESNTEAFFGQGTRLTVV.

The rearrangement uses TRBV7-8 and TRBJ2-7; weak D call: TRBD2 (5 bases). The CDR3 covers 14 residues. The V and J ends lost 5 bases and 3 bases respectively, with 14 bases between them. CDR1 is SGHVS, CDR2 FQNEAQ, per germline. The CDR3 nucleotides are TGTGCCAGCAGCCACTGGACTGGAAACTACGAGCAGTACTTC. Protein: CASSHWTGNYEQYF.

This sequence joins TRBV5-1 and TRBJ1-2, with TRBD1 as a possible D gene (6 bases). Germline V lookup: CDR1 SGHRS, CDR2 YFSETQ. Trimming shortened V by 3 bases and J by 6 bases, and 27 bases separated the two germline ends. The CDR3 covers 18 residues. The CDR3 DNA sequence: TGCGCCAGCAGCTCGCCGAGAGACAGGACACTTGGGGATGATGGCTACACCTTC. This translates into CASSSPRDRTLGDDGYTF.

The chain is built from TRBV4-1 and TRBJ1-2; D is possibly TRBD1 (6 bases). CDR3 length: 17 amino acids. The V gene's germline CDR1 is MGHRA and CDR2 YSYEKL. Trimming cost V 2 bases and J 6 bases, with 22 bases left between them. Here the CDR3 reads CASSQYFGGQPVDGYTF. The CDR3 DNA sequence: TGCGCCAGCAGCCAATACTTCGGGGGGCAGCCGGTCGATGGCTACACCTTC.